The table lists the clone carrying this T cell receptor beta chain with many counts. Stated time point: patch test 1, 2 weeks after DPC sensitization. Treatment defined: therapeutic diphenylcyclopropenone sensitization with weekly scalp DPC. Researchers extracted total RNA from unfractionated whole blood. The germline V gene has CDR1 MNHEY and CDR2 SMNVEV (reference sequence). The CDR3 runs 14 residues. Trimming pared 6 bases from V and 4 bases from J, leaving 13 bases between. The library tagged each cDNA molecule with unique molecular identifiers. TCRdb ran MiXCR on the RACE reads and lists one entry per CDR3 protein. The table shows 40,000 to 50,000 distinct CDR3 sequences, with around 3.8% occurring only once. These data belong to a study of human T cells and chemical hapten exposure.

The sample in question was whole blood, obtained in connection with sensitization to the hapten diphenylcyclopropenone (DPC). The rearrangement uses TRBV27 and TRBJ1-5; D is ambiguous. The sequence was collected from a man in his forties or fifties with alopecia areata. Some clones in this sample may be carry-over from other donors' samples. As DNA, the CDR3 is TGTGCCAGCAGCAAACAGCAAAGTAATCAGCCCCAGCATTTT. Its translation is CASSKQQSNQPQHF.